This T cell receptor beta chain was identified in a study of OX40 agonist ivuxolimab in advanced cancers. The study, taken as a whole, reports: CD4+ and CD8+ blood T cells expanded clonally by week 6 at 0.1 to 3.0 mg/kg.

Assay: immunoSEQ multiplex PCR; the TCRdb copy retains only in-frame clones and omits some. The sample lists about 61,000 clones; about 86% were seen once. With 4 bases removed from V and 2 bases from J, the gap between germline ends came to 14 bases. CDR1 and CDR2 from the germline V gene are ENHRY and SYGVKD. This CDR3 has 15 residues. About this clone itself: Its antigen remains unidentified.

This TCR was sampled from an adult with an advanced solid tumor such as melanoma, head and neck, liver or kidney cancer. V and J are TRBV10-3 and TRBJ1-2; TRBD1 is a possible D gene (6 bases). The sequences come from CD4+ or CD8+ T cells sorted from blood, collected in a trial of the OX40 agonist ivuxolimab. In DNA, the CDR3 is TGTGCCATCAGTGGGATGGGAACAGGGAACTATGGCTACACCTTC. It translates to CAISGMGTGNYGYTF.